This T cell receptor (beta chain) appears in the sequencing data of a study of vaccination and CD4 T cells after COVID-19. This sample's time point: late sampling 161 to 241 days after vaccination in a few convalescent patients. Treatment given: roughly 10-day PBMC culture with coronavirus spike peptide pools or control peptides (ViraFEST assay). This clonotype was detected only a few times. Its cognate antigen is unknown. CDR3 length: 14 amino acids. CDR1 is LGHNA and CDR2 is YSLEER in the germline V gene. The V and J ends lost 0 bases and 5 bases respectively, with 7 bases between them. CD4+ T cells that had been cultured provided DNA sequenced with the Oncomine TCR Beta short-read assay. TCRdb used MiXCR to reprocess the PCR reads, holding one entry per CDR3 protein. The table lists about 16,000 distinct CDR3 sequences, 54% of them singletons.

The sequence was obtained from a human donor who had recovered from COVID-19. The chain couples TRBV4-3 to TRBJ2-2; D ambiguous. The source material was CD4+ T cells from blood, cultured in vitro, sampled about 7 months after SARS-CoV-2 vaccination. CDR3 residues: CASSQEGMTGELFF. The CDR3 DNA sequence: TGCGCCAGCAGCCAAGAGGGGATGACCGGGGAGCTGTTTTTT.